This section outlines one T cell receptor beta chain sequence together with its context. The antigen remains unidentified. cDNA libraries of TCR beta carried unique molecular identifiers. Via MiXCR, TCRdb re-called the PCR reads, giving one row per CDR3 protein. This table has fewer than 850,000 distinct CDR3 sequences, less than 35% appearing once. This sample stems from a study of post-analysis software for immune sequencing data. Study findings and constraints: Patients carried roughly 5 TRBV segments more frequently than controls did, and TRBV5-6, TRBV5-1 and TRBV20-1 were among them. Among multiple sclerosis patients, normalized Chao1 diversity was significantly below that of controls.

The CDR3 is 18 residues long. Germline assignment: CDR1 SGHRS and CDR2 YFSETQ. The ends lost 4 bases at V and 7 bases at J; junction bases unmatched: 14. The material sequenced was blood. This receptor was identified in a girl under 18 with multiple sclerosis. The chain has TRBV5-1 and TRBJ1-4; 12 positions match TRBD1. The CDR3 DNA follows: TGCGCCAGCAGCCCCGGGACAGGGGGCGCCTTGAGGCCTGAAAAACTGTTTTTT. Protein sequence: CASSPGTGGALRPEKLFF.